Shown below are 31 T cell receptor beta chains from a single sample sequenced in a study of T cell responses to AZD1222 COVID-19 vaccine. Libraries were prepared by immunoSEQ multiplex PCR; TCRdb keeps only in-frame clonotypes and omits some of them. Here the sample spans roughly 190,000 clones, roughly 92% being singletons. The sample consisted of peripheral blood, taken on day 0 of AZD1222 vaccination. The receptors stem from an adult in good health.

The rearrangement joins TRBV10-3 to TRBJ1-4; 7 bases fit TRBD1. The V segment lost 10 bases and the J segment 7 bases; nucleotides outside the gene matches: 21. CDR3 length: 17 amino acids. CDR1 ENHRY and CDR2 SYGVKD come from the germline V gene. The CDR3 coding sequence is TGTGCCACAGCCCGGACAAGACAGGGCCCGGAGGGTGAAAAACTGTTTTTT. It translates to CATARTRQGPEGEKLFF.

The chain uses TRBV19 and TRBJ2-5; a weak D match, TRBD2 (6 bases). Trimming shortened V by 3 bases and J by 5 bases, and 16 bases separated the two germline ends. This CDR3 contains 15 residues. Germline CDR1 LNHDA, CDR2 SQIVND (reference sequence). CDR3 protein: CASSISGDLRETQYF. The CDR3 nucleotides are TGTGCCAGTAGTATTTCGGGGGACCTCAGGGAGACCCAGTACTTC.

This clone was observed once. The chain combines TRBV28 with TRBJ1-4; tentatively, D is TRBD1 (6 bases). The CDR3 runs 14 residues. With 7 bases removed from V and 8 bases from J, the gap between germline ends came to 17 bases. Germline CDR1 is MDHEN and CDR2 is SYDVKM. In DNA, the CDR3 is TGTGCCAGCAAAAATGGGGGGGCGGCAGAAAAACTGTTTTTT. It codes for CASKNGGAAEKLFF.

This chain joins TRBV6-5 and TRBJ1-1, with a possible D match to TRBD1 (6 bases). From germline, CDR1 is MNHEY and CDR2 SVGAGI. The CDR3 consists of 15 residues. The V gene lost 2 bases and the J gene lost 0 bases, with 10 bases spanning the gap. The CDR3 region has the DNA TGTGCCAGCAGTTACGGACAGCTCATGAACACTGAAGCTTTCTTT. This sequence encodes CASSYGQLMNTEAFF.

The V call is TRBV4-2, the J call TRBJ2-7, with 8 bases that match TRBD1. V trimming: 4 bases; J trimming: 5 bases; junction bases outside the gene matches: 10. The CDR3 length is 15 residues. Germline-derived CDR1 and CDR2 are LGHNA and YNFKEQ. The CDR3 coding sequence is TGTGCCAGCAGCCCCCCGGACAGGGATTGGGACGAGCAGTACTTC. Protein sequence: CASSPPDRDWDEQYF.

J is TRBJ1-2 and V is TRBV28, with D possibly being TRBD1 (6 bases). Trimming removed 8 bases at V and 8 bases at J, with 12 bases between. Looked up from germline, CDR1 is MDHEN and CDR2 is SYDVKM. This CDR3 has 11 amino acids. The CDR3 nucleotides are TGTGCCAGCGGGAGGGGGTCCGGCTACACCTTC. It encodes CASGRGSGYTF.

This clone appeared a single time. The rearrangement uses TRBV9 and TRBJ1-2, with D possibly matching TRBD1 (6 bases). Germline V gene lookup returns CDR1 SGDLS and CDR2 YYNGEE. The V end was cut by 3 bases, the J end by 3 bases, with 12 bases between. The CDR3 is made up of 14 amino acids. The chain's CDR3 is CASSGQGRYYGYTF. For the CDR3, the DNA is TGTGCCAGCAGCGGGCAGGGGAGGTACTATGGCTACACCTTC. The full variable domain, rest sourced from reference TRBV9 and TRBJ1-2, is DSGVTQTPKHLITATGQRVTLRCSPRSGDLSVYWYQQSLDQGLQFLIQYYNGEERAKGNILERFSAQQFPDLHSELNLSSLELGDSALYFCASSGQGRYYGYTFGSGTRLTVV.

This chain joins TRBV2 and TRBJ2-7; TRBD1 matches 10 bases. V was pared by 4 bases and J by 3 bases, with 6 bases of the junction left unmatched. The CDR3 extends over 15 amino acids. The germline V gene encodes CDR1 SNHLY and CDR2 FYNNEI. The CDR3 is CASSGDRGGGYEQYF. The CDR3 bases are TGTGCCAGCAGTGGGGACAGGGGCGGTGGCTACGAGCAGTACTTC.

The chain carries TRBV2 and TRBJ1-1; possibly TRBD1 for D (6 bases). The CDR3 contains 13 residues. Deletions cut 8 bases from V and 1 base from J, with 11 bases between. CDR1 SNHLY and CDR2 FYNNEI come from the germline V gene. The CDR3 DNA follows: TGTGCCAGCCCGCAGGGGTCGAACACTGAAGCTTTCTTT. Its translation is CASPQGSNTEAFF.

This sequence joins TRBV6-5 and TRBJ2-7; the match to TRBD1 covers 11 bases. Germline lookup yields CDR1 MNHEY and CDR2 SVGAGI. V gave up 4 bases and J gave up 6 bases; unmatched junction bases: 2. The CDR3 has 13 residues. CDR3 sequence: CASSWTGGSEQYF. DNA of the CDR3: TGTGCCAGCAGTTGGACAGGGGGCTCCGAGCAGTACTTC.

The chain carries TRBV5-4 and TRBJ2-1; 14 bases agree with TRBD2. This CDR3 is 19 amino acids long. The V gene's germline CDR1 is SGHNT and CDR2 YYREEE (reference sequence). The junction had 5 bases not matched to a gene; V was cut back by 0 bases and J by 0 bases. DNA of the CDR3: TGTGCCAGCAGCTTGGGCGGACTAGCGGGGGGAAACTCCTACAATGAGCAGTTCTTC. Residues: CASSLGGLAGGNSYNEQFF.

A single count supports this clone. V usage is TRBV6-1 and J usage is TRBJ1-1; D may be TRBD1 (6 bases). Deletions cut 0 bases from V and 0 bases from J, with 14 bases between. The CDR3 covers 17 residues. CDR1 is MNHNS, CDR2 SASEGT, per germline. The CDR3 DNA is TGTGCCAGCAGTGAAGCTTTTCTTGACAGGATGAACACTGAAGCTTTCTTT. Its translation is CASSEAFLDRMNTEAFF.

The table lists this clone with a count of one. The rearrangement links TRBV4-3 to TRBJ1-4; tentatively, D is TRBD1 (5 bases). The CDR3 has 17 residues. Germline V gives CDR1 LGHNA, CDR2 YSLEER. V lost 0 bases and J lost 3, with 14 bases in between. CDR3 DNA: TGCGCCAGCAGCCAAGAAATCTCGGGGCGCTCTAATGAAAAACTGTTTTTT. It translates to CASSQEISGRSNEKLFF.

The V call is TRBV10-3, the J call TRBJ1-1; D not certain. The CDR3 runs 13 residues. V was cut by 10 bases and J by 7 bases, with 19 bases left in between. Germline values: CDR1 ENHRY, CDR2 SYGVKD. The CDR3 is CATELDYGNEAFF. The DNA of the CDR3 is TGTGCCACCGAGTTAGACTACGGAAATGAAGCTTTCTTT.

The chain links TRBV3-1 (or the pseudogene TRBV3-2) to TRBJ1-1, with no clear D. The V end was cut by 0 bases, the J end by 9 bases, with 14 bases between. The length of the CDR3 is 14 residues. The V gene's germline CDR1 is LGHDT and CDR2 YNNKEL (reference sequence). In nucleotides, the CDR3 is TGTGCCAGCAGCCAAGATGATTGGAGAGGGCAAGCTTTCTTT. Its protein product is CASSQDDWRGQAFF.

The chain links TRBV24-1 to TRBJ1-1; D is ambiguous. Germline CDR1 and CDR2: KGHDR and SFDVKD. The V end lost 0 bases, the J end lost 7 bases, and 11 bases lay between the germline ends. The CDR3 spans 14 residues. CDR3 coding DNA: TGTGCCACCAGTGATTTGAAGGCGGAACTTGAAGCTTTCTTT. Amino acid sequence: CATSDLKAELEAFF.

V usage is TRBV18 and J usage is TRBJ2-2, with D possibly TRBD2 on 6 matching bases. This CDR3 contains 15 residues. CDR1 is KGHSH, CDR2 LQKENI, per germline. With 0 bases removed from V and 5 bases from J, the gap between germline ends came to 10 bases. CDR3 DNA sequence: TGTGCCAGCTCACCACCGAGGGCGGGGACCGGGGAGCTGTTTTTT. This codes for CASSPPRAGTGELFF. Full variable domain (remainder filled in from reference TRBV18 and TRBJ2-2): NAGVMQNPRHLVRRRGQEARLRCSPMKGHSHVYWYRQLPEEGLKFMVYLQKENIIDESGMPKERFSAEFPKEGPSILRIQQVVRGDSAAYFCASSPPRAGTGELFFGEGSRLTVL.

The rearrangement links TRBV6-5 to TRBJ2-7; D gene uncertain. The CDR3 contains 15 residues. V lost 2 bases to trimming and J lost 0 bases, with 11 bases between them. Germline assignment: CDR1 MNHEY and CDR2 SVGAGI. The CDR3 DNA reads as TGTGCCAGCAGTTACGGGCTACCCTACTCCTACGAGCAGTACTTC. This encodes CASSYGLPYSYEQYF.

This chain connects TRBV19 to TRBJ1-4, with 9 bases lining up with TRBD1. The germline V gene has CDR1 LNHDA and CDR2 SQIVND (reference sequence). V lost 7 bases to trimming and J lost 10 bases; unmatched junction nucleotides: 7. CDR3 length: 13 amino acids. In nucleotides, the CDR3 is TGTGCCAGTACCGCGGGACAGGGCGGAAAACTGTTTTTT. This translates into CASTAGQGGKLFF.

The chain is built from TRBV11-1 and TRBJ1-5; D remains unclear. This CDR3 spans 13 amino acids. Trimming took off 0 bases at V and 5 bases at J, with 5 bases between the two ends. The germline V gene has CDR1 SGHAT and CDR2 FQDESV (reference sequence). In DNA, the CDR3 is TGTGCCAGCAGCTTAGCAACTGATCAGCCCCAGCATTTT. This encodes CASSLATDQPQHF.

CDR3 coding DNA: TGTGCCATCAGTGGTAACACTGAAGCTTTCTTT. Its protein is CAISGNTEAFF. The V and J genes are TRBV10-3 and TRBJ1-1; unclear D gene. CDR1 is ENHRY and CDR2 is SYGVKD in the germline V gene. V lost 4 bases, J lost 2 bases, and 2 bases lay in between. CDR3 length: 11 amino acids.

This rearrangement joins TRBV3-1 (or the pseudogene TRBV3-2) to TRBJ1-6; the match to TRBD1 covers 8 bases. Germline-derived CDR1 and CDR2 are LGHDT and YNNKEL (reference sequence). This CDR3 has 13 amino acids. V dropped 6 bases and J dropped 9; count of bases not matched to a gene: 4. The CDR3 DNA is TGTGCCAGCAGGAACAGGGGGAGTTCACCCCTCCACTTT. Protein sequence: CASRNRGSSPLHF.

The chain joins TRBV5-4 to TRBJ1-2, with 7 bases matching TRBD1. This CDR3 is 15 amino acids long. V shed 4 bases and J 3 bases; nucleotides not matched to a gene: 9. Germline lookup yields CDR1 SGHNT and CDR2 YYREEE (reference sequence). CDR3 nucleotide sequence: TGTGCCAGCAGCAGGCCCCAGGGGGGGTACTATGGCTACACCTTC. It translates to CASSRPQGGYYGYTF.

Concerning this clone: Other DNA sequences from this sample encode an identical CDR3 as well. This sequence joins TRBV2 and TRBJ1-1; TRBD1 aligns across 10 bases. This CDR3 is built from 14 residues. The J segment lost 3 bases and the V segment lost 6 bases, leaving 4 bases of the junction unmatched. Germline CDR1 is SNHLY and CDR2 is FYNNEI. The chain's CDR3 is CASRTGGGYTEAFF. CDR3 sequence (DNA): TGTGCCAGCAGGACAGGGGGCGGTTACACTGAAGCTTTCTTT.

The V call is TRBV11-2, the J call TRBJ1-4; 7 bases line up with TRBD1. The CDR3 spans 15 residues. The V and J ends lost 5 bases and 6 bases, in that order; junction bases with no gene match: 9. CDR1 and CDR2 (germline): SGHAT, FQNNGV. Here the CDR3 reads CASSPRGGDHEKLFF. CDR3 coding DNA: TGTGCCAGCAGCCCCAGGGGGGGGGATCATGAAAAACTGTTTTTT.

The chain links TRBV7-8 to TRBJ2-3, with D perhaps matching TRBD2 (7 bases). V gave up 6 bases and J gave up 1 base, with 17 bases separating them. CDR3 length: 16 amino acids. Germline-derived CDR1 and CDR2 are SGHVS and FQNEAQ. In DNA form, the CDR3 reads TGTGCCAGCAGAGGGGGGGCCAGGGGAGGCACAGATACGCAGTATTTT. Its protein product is CASRGGARGGTDTQYF.

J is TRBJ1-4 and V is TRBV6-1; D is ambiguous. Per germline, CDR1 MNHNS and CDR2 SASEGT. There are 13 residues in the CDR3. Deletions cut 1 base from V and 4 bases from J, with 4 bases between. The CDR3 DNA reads TGTGCCAGCAGTGAAGTTGGTAATGAAAAACTGTTTTTT. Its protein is CASSEVGNEKLFF.

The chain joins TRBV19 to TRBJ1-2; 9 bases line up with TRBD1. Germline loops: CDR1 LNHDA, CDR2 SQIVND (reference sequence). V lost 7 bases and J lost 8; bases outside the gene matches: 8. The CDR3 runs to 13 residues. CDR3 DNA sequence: TGTGCCAGTACCCGGACAGGGGAAGGCGGCTACACCTTC. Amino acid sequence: CASTRTGEGGYTF.

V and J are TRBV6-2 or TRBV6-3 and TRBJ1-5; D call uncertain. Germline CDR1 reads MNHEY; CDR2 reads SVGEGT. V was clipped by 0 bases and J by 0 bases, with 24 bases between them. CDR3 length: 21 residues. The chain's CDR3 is CASSYSAGRYTSEISNQPQHF. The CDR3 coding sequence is TGTGCCAGCAGTTACTCCGCGGGCAGGTATACGTCGGAGATTAGCAATCAGCCCCAGCATTTT.

The CDR3 loop is CASSYDWGSSYNEQFF. As DNA, the CDR3 is TGTGCCAGCAGCTATGACTGGGGAAGCTCCTACAATGAGCAGTTCTTC. The J gene is TRBJ2-1, the V gene TRBV11-1; D unclear. V lost 4 bases to trimming and J lost 0 bases, with 13 bases between them. CDR1 and CDR2 from the germline V gene are SGHAT and FQDESV (reference sequence). There are 16 residues in the CDR3.

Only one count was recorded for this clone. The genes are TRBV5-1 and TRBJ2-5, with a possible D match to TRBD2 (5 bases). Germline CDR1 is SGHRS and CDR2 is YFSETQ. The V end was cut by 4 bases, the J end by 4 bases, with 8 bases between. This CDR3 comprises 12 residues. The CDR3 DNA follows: TGCGCCAGCAGCCCCCGGGGAGAGACCCAGTACTTC. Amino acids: CASSPRGETQYF. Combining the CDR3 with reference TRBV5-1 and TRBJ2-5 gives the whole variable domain KAGVTQTPRYLIKTRGQQVTLSCSPISGHRSVSWYQQTPGQGLQFLFEYFSETQRNKGNFPGRFSGRQFSNSRSEMNVSTLELGDSALYLCASSPRGETQYFGPGTRLLVL.